What follows describes a single T cell receptor (beta chain). This clonotype was recorded at least ten times. It lacks a known antigen. No base quality values were provided; no much bigger clone lies one nucleotide off. According to the study, the label for this sample's time point signals: newly diagnosed GD, antithyroid drugs for less than 3 months. For both TCR sequencing and RNA sequencing, RNA was extracted from PBMCs using TRIzol. Graves' disease was diagnosed according to American Thyroid Association guidelines. Patients were recruited from an endocrinology department in Xi'an, China. Each patient gave 9 to 10 milliliters of peripheral blood, collected in an EDTA anticoagulant tube. Ficoll Paque Plus density gradient separation was used to isolate PBMCs, and no further T cell sorting was done. An Agilent 2100 Bioanalyzer and agarose gel were used to check RNA quality, and a NanoDrop 2000 was used to measure RNA concentration.

From the germline V gene (reference sequence), CDR1 is SEHNR and CDR2 is FQNEAQ. The CDR3 covers 12 residues, taking in both the cysteine and the phenylalanine. This entry keeps only the CDR3 DNA: 36 bases, framed from base 1. The V and J ends are trimmed by 9 bases and 4 bases, leaving 12 bases between them. The sample comes from a study of regulatory T cells in long-lasting Graves disease (dated by TCRdb to the early 2020s). Study-level background: Newly diagnosed Graves' disease patients had taken antithyroid drugs for less than 3 months. Peripheral blood TCR sequencing and RNA sequencing compared persistent Graves' disease patients with newly diagnosed Graves' disease patients. The study took place in China and was registered as a clinical trial. A total of around 35 samples underwent TCR sequencing, from roughly 13 patients with persistent Graves' disease and about 20 patients with newly diagnosed Graves' disease. On the study overall, not on this receptor specifically: Only the TCR beta chain was sequenced and analyzed. Persistent patients shared more public clonotypes among themselves (around 3,000) than newly diagnosed patients did (roughly 910). Persistent disease showed preferential use of TRBV28, TRBJ1-2 and TRBJ2-5, whereas newly diagnosed disease favored TRBV20-1 and TRBJ2-1. Because the primary lesion, thyroid tissue, could not be accessed, the study looked at peripheral blood alone. Persistent Graves' disease patients showed lower TCR Shannon entropy and fewer highly expanded clones than newly diagnosed patients, suggesting clonal expansion. The small sample size was acknowledged by the authors as a limitation that may reduce accuracy.

The receptor library was made with multiplex PCR. Sequencing relied on an Illumina HiSeq 4000. iRepertoire HTBI primers and Arm-PCR amplification of CDR3 regions were used to construct TCR beta libraries. Before sequencing, the PCR products underwent gel purification. The authors processed their data as follows. Across samples, roughly 60 TRBV and roughly 13 TRBJ segments were identified and used for gene usage analysis of CDR3 amino acid clonotypes. Filtered high-quality paired reads were merged into contigs using COPE and FqMerger. BLAST was used to align contigs to IMGT TRBV, TRBD and TRBJ reference genes, and CDR3 was defined according to IMGT. Any clonotype with a frequency above 0.1% was counted as a highly expanded clone. Repertoire diversity was measured by Shannon entropy, and V-J evenness by the Gini coefficient. Clonotypes shared by more than one individual were considered public. TCRdb itself trimmed the public reads at Q25 with fastp, ran MiXCR and retained productive beta chains. Rows matching on CDR3 protein sequence are summarized as one entry with the most common DNA and genes. These V and J calls are TCRdb output, not the study's own analysis. The sample table holds a few hundred thousand distinct CDR3 sequences, of which approximately 12% were seen once. The top ten clones comprise approximately 20% of the sample.

The same data also went into a second study, on T cells in Graves' hyperthyroidism and ophthalmopathy. Per the second study: Stable Graves' hyperthyroidism was defined as the absence of progression to ophthalmopathy over 18 months of follow-up. Hyperthyroidism patients were newly diagnosed, had a disease duration of under 2 months, and were aged 18 to 65 years. Exclusion was applied to patients with uncontrolled infections, other autoimmune diseases, pregnancy or lactation. Diagnoses were established on the basis of clinical symptoms, serum thyroxine and TRAb, thyroid ultrasound, and orbital computed tomography. A first-round RT-PCR of the TCR CDR3 used the HTBI primer set with the Qiagen OneStep RT-PCR kit. Most expanded thyroid clonotypes (frequency above 0.001) were also detected in blood, suggesting blood repertoires may reflect thyroid immune responses. A model built on a 13 V-J signature distinguished ophthalmopathy from stable hyperthyroidism, reaching roughly 88% sensitivity and about 81% specificity in cross-validation and 80%/75% in testing. In validation, the model predicted progression to ophthalmopathy with just under 71% sensitivity and 72% to 75% specificity, a median of roughly seven months before onset. TCR V-J signatures able to tell the groups apart were searched for in a discovery cohort of more than 90 patients, of whom roughly 42 had Graves' ophthalmopathy and around 58 had stable Graves' hyperthyroidism. Prospective prediction of ophthalmopathy was tested in an independent validation cohort consisting of 18 to 20 hyperthyroidism patients and around 16 patients who later progressed to ophthalmopathy. The approximately 95 discovery patients were divided at random into training and test sets in a 7:3 ratio. The study also compared thyroid tissue and blood T-cell repertoires from five or six Graves' hyperthyroidism patients. After sampling, hyperthyroidism patients received methimazole starting at 30 mg daily, and ophthalmopathy patients received high-dose intravenous methylprednisolone. A second multiplex PCR round built the libraries, followed by size selection and purification. Paired-end sequencing of the libraries was performed with 100 bp reads on an Illumina HiSeq2000. Raw data were processed with SOAPnuke, discarding reads with adapters, uncalled bases, mean Phred below 15, or no exact constant-primer or identifier match. High-quality paired reads were merged using COPE v1.2.5, and each unique nucleotide sequence was defined as a clonotype. Clonotypes were aligned to IMGT TRBV, TRBD and TRBJ reference segments using MiTCR v1.1. Analysis was restricted to V-J combinations with a frequency above 0.0001, which covered roughly 99% of repertoires. A TCS score was defined as the ratio between F50 (clonal expansion) and ExV (chaos), using BLOSUM62-based TCRdist between CDR3 peptides within each V-J. Welch's t-statistics and random forest reduced around 520 V-J features to fewer than 15, which were used in a naive Bayes classifier (R e1071). Sample size was not statistically predetermined, and blinding of investigators to group allocation was not performed. The paper describes TCR Vbeta CDR3 sequencing of some 130 peripheral blood samples, made up of roughly 40 ophthalmopathy patients, 70 to 75 hyperthyroidism patients and roughly 17 progressor patients.

The sample in question was peripheral blood mononuclear cells (PBMCs), obtained at new diagnosis, from a patient treated with antithyroid drugs. The rearrangement joined TRBV7-9 to TRBJ1-1, with an unclear D gene assignment. This clonotype originated in a woman between 18 and 30 years old with Graves disease. Donor details come from another sample of the same person, matched by shared clones. The CDR3 protein: CARSRIGTEAFF. The sequenced DNA: TGTGCCAGGAGTCGGATTGGCACTGAAGCTTTCTTT.